The 5 T cell receptor beta chains below come from one sample, sequenced in a study of T cells in Graves' hyperthyroidism and ophthalmopathy. Amplification of TCR beta CDR3 regions was performed using RNA transcripts as template. A first-round RT-PCR of the TCR CDR3 used the HTBI primer set. Each CDR3 protein gets one entry after TCRdb re-called the multiplex PCR reads with MiXCR. The sample comprises about 37,000 distinct CDR3 sequences, roughly half of which are singletons, and 17% rests with the top ten. Sample: blood. The receptors derive from a middle-aged man with Graves' ophthalmopathy.

The chain couples TRBV6-5 to TRBJ2-5; tentatively, D is TRBD1 (7 bases). Trimming removed 0 bases at V and 3 bases at J, with 14 bases between. This CDR3 has 16 amino acids. The germline V gene encodes CDR1 MNHEY and CDR2 SVGAGI. The CDR3 DNA follows: TGTGCCAGCAGTTACTCTGGCGGGACAGTTAAAGAGACCCAGTACTTC. It yields the protein CASSYSGGTVKETQYF.

This clonotype is a singleton in its sample. This rearrangement joins TRBV2 to TRBJ2-7, with TRBD1 matching over 8 bases. This CDR3 spans 13 amino acids. Looked up from germline, CDR1 is SNHLY and CDR2 is FYNNEI. V lost 5 bases and J lost 5; bases outside the gene matches: 5. The CDR3 DNA follows: TGTGCCAGCAGTCAGGACAGGGCCCACGAGCAGTACTTC. This codes for CASSQDRAHEQYF.

This clonotype was detected a few times. At one boundary the junction diverges from the germline segment, which might be a read error. The CDR3 spells CSARDFGGLKTQHF. Here the CDR3 DNA reads TGCAGTGCTAGAGACTTTGGAGGTCTGAAGACCCAGCACTTC. The chain is built from TRBV20-1 and TRBJ2-5, with D possibly TRBD2 on 5 matching bases. CDR1 is DFQATT and CDR2 is SNEGSKA in the germline V gene (reference sequence). CDR3 size: 14 residues.

Turning to this clonotype: At one end the junction does not follow the germline gene, possibly because of a read error. The chain has TRBV7-9 and TRBJ1-1; D not resolved. CDR1 SEHNR and CDR2 FQNEAQ come from the germline V gene (reference sequence). The CDR3 runs to 15 residues. The CDR3 reads CASSRRETLNTEAFF. CDR3 nucleotide sequence: TGTGCTAGCAGCCGACGGGAGACCTTGAACACTGAAGCTTTCTTT.

By its share, this clonotype is medium-sized. The chain employs TRBV15 and TRBJ2-5; a possible D gene is TRBD2 (5 bases). Germline V gene data show CDR1 as LNHNV and CDR2 as YYDKDF (reference sequence). The ends were cut back, 1 base at V and 2 bases at J, with 8 bases in the middle. CDR3 length equals 14 residues. CDR3 in amino acids: CATSRGSGQETQYF. DNA for the CDR3: TGTGCCACCAGCAGAGGCAGCGGACAAGAGACCCAGTACTTC.